The rows below give T cell receptor beta chains drawn from one sample of a study of memory CD8 T cells in hepatitis C reinfection. Clones were sequenced by immunoSEQ multiplex PCR, and TCRdb holds only the in-frame ones, with some missing. The sample yields approximately 51,000 clones, under 90% seen once. The sample was naive CD8+ T cells sorted from blood. The receptors originated from a man aged 18 to 35 with hepatitis C virus infection. The CDR3 runs from the conserved cysteine through the conserved F or W. A D gene is named only where the DNA matches it firmly. The size of a clone is reported for some rows only, either as once, few or many, or as a class for expanded clones.

TRBJ2-1 TRBD1 TRBV5-1 NA TGCGCCAGCAGCCCGGGACAGGGGGCACCCTACAATGAGCAGTTCTTC CASSPGQGAPYNEQFF
TRBJ1-5 NA TRBV6-5 NA TGTGCCAGCAGTTACTCCGGGGAGGGCAATCAGCCCCAGCATTTT CASSYSGEGNQPQHF
TRBJ1-5 NA TRBV5-1 NA TGCGCCAGCAGCCCAGGGATAGGGCTTCGCGATCAGCCCCAGCATTTT CASSPGIGLRDQPQHF
TRBJ2-3 TRBD2 TRBV28 NA TGTGCCAGCAGGCGGACTAGCGGAGGTGGGGTGACAGATACGCAGTATTTT CASRRTSGGGVTDTQYF
TRBJ2-7 TRBD1 TRBV14 NA TGTGCCAGCAGCCACCGAGGGACAGGGCCGCCCTACGAGCAGTACTTC CASSHRGTGPPYEQYF
TRBJ2-3 NA TRBV5-4 NA TGTGCCAGCAGCCTGATGACAGGAAGGTTAACAGATACGCAGTATTTT CASSLMTGRLTDTQYF
TRBJ2-7 NA TRBV15 NA TGTGCCACCAGCAAAGGGACTGGATCCTACGAGCAGTACTTC CATSKGTGSYEQYF
TRBJ1-1 NA TRBV19 NA TGTGCCACCGACAGCTCGAACACTGAAGCTTTCTTT CATDSSNTEAFF
TRBJ2-1 TRBD2 TRBV7-9 NA TGTGCCAGCAGCTTAGTGGCGGGGGGCTCCTACAATGAGCAGTTCTTC CASSLVAGGSYNEQFF
TRBJ2-2 NA TRBV7-6 NA TGTGCCAGCAGCTTAGGGGCAACGAACACCGGGGAGCTGTTTTTT CASSLGATNTGELFF
TRBJ2-3 NA TRBV5-1 NA TGCGCCAGCAGCCCCGGGACAAGTCTCGCAGATACGCAGTATTTT CASSPGTSLADTQYF
TRBJ2-7 TRBD1 TRBV5-1 NA TGCGCCAGCAGCTGGACAGGGGCTTCCTACGAGCAGTACTTC CASSWTGASYEQYF
TRBJ1-1 NA TRBV28 NA TGTGCCAGCACCCCGAGGGGGGGTGATGAAGCTTTCTTT CASTPRGGDEAFF
TRBJ2-2 TRBD2 TRBV29-1 NA TGCAGCTCCCGGGGGGGGCTAGCGGGGGGGAACACCGGGGAGCTGTTTTTT CSSRGGLAGGNTGELFF
TRBJ2-1 TRBD1 TRBV19 NA TGTGCCAGTAGTATTTGGCAGGGGGATTCGGAAGAGCAGTTCTTC CASSIWQGDSEEQFF
TRBJ2-1 TRBD1 TRBV6-1 NA TGTGCCAGCAGCGTAGACAGGGGGCTCTACAATGAGCAGTTCTTC CASSVDRGLYNEQFF
TRBJ1-2 NA TRBV27 once TGTGCCAGCAGTTTTTACGGGAGCGGCTATGGCTACACCTTC CASSFYGSGYGYTF
TRBJ1-4 TRBD1 TRBV19 NA TGTGCCAGTAGTATGAATACAGGGGATGTCGAAAAACTGTTTTTT CASSMNTGDVEKLFF
TRBJ1-2 TRBD1 TRBV27 NA TGTGCCAGCAGTTTAGCCGGACAGGGGGCAGGCTATGGCTACACCTTC CASSLAGQGAGYGYTF
TRBJ2-5 TRBD2 TRBV7-9 NA TGTGCCAGCAGTCCGAAATCGGCGGGAGAAGGAGAGACCCAGTACTTC CASSPKSAGEGETQYF
TRBJ1-6 NA TRBV7-9 NA TGTGCCAGCAGCTTAGAGGACACCAATTCACCCCTCCACTTT CASSLEDTNSPLHF
TRBJ2-2 NA TRBV2 NA TGTGCCAGCAGTGAGACTCGACAGGTTCAGGGCACCGGGGAGCTGTTTTTT CASSETRQVQGTGELFF
TRBJ1-1 NA TRBV9 NA TGTGCCAGCAGCGTAGGGGGCGCGGATACTATGAACACTGAAGCTTTCTTT CASSVGGADTMNTEAFF
TRBJ2-1 NA TRBV20-1 NA TGCAGTGCTAGTCAGATGTATGAGCAGTTCTTC CSASQMYEQFF
TRBJ2-5 NA TRBV28 NA TGTGCCAGCAGTCGGGATCAGGAGACCCAGTACTTC CASSRDQETQYF
TRBJ2-2 TRBD1 TRBV7-9 NA TGTGCCAGCAGCGCTCGACCGGGACAGGGTCCTTCTTTTACCGGGGAGCTGTTTTTT CASSARPGQGPSFTGELFF